These T cell receptor beta chains were read from a single sample in a study of Ad26.COV2.S vaccination and SARS-CoV-2 variants. Sequencing was performed with immunoSEQ multiplex PCR; in TCRdb, only in-frame clones are kept and a portion is missing. The sample carries more than 300,000 clones, around four fifths recorded once. The sequencing here drew on peripheral blood, taken in a trial of Ad26.COV2.S vaccine versus placebo. The receptor set was obtained from a person aged 18-65 years who received the Ad26.COV2.S COVID-19 vaccine or a placebo. Both conserved end residues are trimmed from each CDR3. A D gene is named only where the DNA matches it firmly.

v_call: TRBV6-5; j_call: TRBJ2-2; d_call: -; cdr3_aa: ASRPTGDTGELF
v_call: TRBV5-5; j_call: TRBJ2-7; d_call: -; cdr3_aa: ASSLGGTLSYEQY
v_call: TRBV9; j_call: TRBJ1-2; d_call: TRBD1; cdr3_aa: ASSPRDRGDLYGYT
v_call: TRBV25-1; j_call: TRBJ1-2; d_call: -; cdr3_aa: ASSEYSTYT
v_call: TRBV2; j_call: TRBJ2-3; d_call: -; cdr3_aa: ASSEAVGYTQY
v_call: TRBV5-1; j_call: TRBJ1-1; d_call: -; cdr3_aa: ASSLEGGNTEAF
v_call: TRBV18; j_call: TRBJ2-5; d_call: -; cdr3_aa: ASSQGRQETQY
v_call: TRBV10-3; j_call: TRBJ2-7; d_call: -; cdr3_aa: AISESSRGGNEQY
v_call: TRBV7-8; j_call: TRBJ1-3; d_call: -; cdr3_aa: ASSPRLGNTIY
v_call: TRBV5-1; j_call: TRBJ2-2; d_call: TRBD2; cdr3_aa: ASTREAGDTGELF
v_call: TRBV6-5; j_call: TRBJ1-3; d_call: -; cdr3_aa: ASRDWSSGNTIY
v_call: TRBV5-1; j_call: TRBJ2-3; d_call: TRBD1; cdr3_aa: ASSSQGALDTQY
v_call: TRBV7-9; j_call: TRBJ1-4; d_call: -; cdr3_aa: ASSLLNEKLF
v_call: TRBV5-1; j_call: TRBJ2-7; d_call: TRBD1; cdr3_aa: ASRPLQGAQNEQY
v_call: TRBV18; j_call: TRBJ2-7; d_call: -; cdr3_aa: ASSQYPPSGEQY
v_call: TRBV7-9; j_call: TRBJ2-3; d_call: -; cdr3_aa: ASSLAGLS
v_call: TRBV7-3; j_call: TRBJ2-3; d_call: -; cdr3_aa: ASSSGQDTDTQY
v_call: TRBV6-2/TRBV6-3; j_call: TRBJ1-2; d_call: -; cdr3_aa: ASSFAGYGYT
v_call: TRBV28; j_call: TRBJ2-7; d_call: TRBD1; cdr3_aa: ASSFKGGTGGD
v_call: TRBV5-8; j_call: TRBJ1-4; d_call: TRBD1; cdr3_aa: ASSRDRVEKLF
v_call: TRBV5-1; j_call: TRBJ2-3; d_call: TRBD2; cdr3_aa: ASSLFSGGARDTQY
v_call: TRBV11-2; j_call: TRBJ1-6; d_call: TRBD1; cdr3_aa: ASRRQGNSPLH
v_call: TRBV10-3; j_call: TRBJ2-1; d_call: TRBD2; cdr3_aa: ASQTSGNEQF
v_call: TRBV28; j_call: TRBJ1-2; d_call: -; cdr3_aa: ASSSAPDRILNYGYT
v_call: TRBV5-5; j_call: TRBJ1-5; d_call: -; cdr3_aa: ASSLRSLGNQPQH
v_call: TRBV3-1/TRBV3-2; j_call: TRBJ1-6; d_call: -; cdr3_aa: ASSQGNSPLH
v_call: TRBV7-3; j_call: TRBJ2-1; d_call: TRBD1; cdr3_aa: ASSLTGQANNEQF
v_call: TRBV5-1; j_call: TRBJ2-1; d_call: TRBD1; cdr3_aa: ASSLVVGQGHNEQF
v_call: TRBV20-1; j_call: TRBJ1-2; d_call: -; cdr3_aa: SARRNYGYT
v_call: TRBV3-1/TRBV3-2; j_call: TRBJ2-7; d_call: -; cdr3_aa: ASSQILGAYEQY
v_call: TRBV11-3; j_call: TRBJ2-1; d_call: -; cdr3_aa: ASSLSLGRDNEQF
v_call: TRBV5-1; j_call: TRBJ2-1; d_call: TRBD1; cdr3_aa: ASSLTGQGNEQF
v_call: TRBV7-2; j_call: TRBJ1-5; d_call: -; cdr3_aa: ASSLEGSGNQPQH
v_call: TRBV6-5; j_call: TRBJ2-1; d_call: -; cdr3_aa: ASSYSGNNEQF
v_call: TRBV5-4; j_call: TRBJ1-6; d_call: -; cdr3_aa: ASSFTTGSYNSPLH
v_call: TRBV5-1; j_call: TRBJ1-6; d_call: TRBD1; cdr3_aa: ASSVSIGTGQNSPLH
v_call: TRBV7-9; j_call: TRBJ1-1; d_call: -; cdr3_aa: ASSLAEAF
v_call: TRBV2; j_call: TRBJ1-2; d_call: -; cdr3_aa: ASSPARGVGYT
v_call: TRBV28; j_call: TRBJ1-3; d_call: TRBD1; cdr3_aa: ATWDRAGNTIY
v_call: TRBV6-5; j_call: TRBJ2-2; d_call: -; cdr3_aa: ATDRPHWADGELF
v_call: TRBV28; j_call: TRBJ1-1; d_call: -; cdr3_aa: ASSLFPEAF
v_call: TRBV3-1/TRBV3-2; j_call: TRBJ2-2; d_call: -; cdr3_aa: ASSQGTTNTGELF
v_call: TRBV19; j_call: TRBJ2-2; d_call: -; cdr3_aa: ASSTTSTGELF
v_call: TRBV27; j_call: TRBJ2-3; d_call: TRBD2; cdr3_aa: ASRIAGGLSTDTQY
v_call: TRBV5-5; j_call: TRBJ2-5; d_call: TRBD1; cdr3_aa: ASSAIPGQGTETQY
v_call: TRBV6-6; j_call: TRBJ1-2; d_call: -; cdr3_aa: ASSYSWDNLNYGYT
v_call: TRBV6-5; j_call: TRBJ1-3; d_call: -; cdr3_aa: ASSLGETGNTIY
v_call: TRBV27; j_call: TRBJ2-3; d_call: -; cdr3_aa: ASSLNSPTDTQY
v_call: TRBV7-9; j_call: TRBJ2-3; d_call: -; cdr3_aa: ASSLRSGTHTQY
v_call: TRBV10-3; j_call: TRBJ1-2; d_call: -; cdr3_aa: AISGSFLHNGYT
v_call: TRBV6-5; j_call: TRBJ1-2; d_call: -; cdr3_aa: ASKTGSSGYT
v_call: TRBV27; j_call: TRBJ2-7; d_call: -; cdr3_aa: ASSPRAEAYEQY
v_call: TRBV30; j_call: TRBJ1-2; d_call: TRBD1; cdr3_aa: AWSGTGGSYGYT